The present T cell receptor beta chain was sequenced within a study of CXCR3-negative and CXCR3-positive naive CD8 T cells. As to this clonotype: Its antigen is unknown.

Cells that were CD45RO-CCR7+CD27+CD95- constituted naive CD8+ T cells. In germline, CDR1 is MNHEY, CDR2 SVGEGT. CDR3 length: 14 amino acids. Preparation of TRB cDNA libraries relied on 5' RACE carrying UMI labels. With the 5' RACE reads reprocessed, TCRdb shows one record per CDR3 protein and no DNA. The listing records about 84,000 distinct CDR3 sequences. Findings and limits, study-wide: Naive cells that were CXCR3-positive had more hydrophobic TRB CDR3s (compared with CXCR3-negative naive cells).

J is TRBJ2-2 and V is TRBV6-2 or TRBV6-3; TCRdb indicates TRBD2, and absent DNA this call remains unverified. The sample was naive CXCR3+ CD8+ T cells from blood. As for subset: CD45RO-CCR7+CD27+CD95- naive CD8+ T cells expressing CXCR3 (TNR3+). This TCR came from a human donor in good health. Some clones in this sample may be carry-over from other donors' samples. The CDR3 here is CASSPPRGAGELFF.